This is a list of T cell receptor beta chains from one sample in a study of cytomegalovirus exposure and HLA in healthy donors. Produced via immunoSEQ multiplex PCR; TCRdb's table is partial and in-frame only. The ten most abundant clones cover approximately 6.8% of a sample with about 110,000 clones. The sequenced material came from PBMCs. The source of these receptors is a man in his forties in good health and CMV-seropositive. Each CDR3 is given with its conserved first and last residue. A D gene is named only where the DNA matches it firmly.

J	D	V	CDR3	DNA
TRBJ2-4	.	TRBV2	CASSDAGINIQYF	TGTGCCAGCAGTGATGCCGGGATAAACATTCAGTACTTC
TRBJ2-2	TRBD2	TRBV5-1	CATRLAGGMTGELFF	TGCGCCACGAGGTTAGCGGGAGGTATGACCGGGGAGCTGTTTTTT
TRBJ2-7	TRBD2	TRBV5-4	CASSSTSGRIDEQYF	TGTGCCAGCAGCTCTACTAGCGGGAGAATAGACGAGCAGTACTTC
TRBJ1-5	.	TRBV19	CASSIDGLAAAQPQHF	TGTGCCAGTAGTATAGACGGTTTAGCGGCTGCACAGCCCCAGCATTTT
TRBJ1-2	TRBD1	TRBV7-6	CASSPTIGTDYGYTF	TGTGCCAGCAGCCCGACGATCGGGACAGATTATGGCTACACCTTC
TRBJ1-1	.	TRBV5-1	CASRLGADTEAFF	TGCGCCAGCAGGCTAGGAGCGGACACTGAAGCTTTCTTT
TRBJ2-7	.	TRBV29-1	CSVGRRPSSGQYF	TGCAGCGTTGGAAGGAGGCCCTCCTCGGGGCAGTACTTC
TRBJ1-1	.	TRBV7-2	CASSFLGSNTEAFF	TGTGCCAGCAGCTTCCTCGGGAGCAACACTGAAGCTTTCTTT
TRBJ1-2	TRBD1	TRBV7-3	CASRPPDRTNYGYTF	TGTGCCAGCAGACCTCCGGACAGGACTAACTATGGCTACACCTTC
TRBJ1-1	TRBD1	TRBV7-8	CASSQDRGTEAFF	TGTGCCAGCAGCCAAGACAGGGGGACTGAAGCTTTCTTT
TRBJ2-1	TRBD1	TRBV28	CASSFTGGSRGSNEQFF	TGTGCCAGCAGTTTCACAGGGGGCTCGCGAGGGAGCAATGAGCAGTTCTTC
TRBJ1-1	.	TRBV27	CASSPRPGFEAFF	TGTGCCAGCAGTCCACGGCCCGGGTTTGAAGCTTTCTTT
TRBJ2-2	.	TRBV19	CASRLQVANTGELFF	TGTGCCAGTAGACTACAGGTAGCGAACACCGGGGAGCTGTTTTTT
TRBJ2-5	.	TRBV7-2	CASSSQETQYF	TGTGCCAGCAGCTCTCAAGAGACCCAGTACTTC
TRBJ1-1	TRBD1	TRBV6-5	CASSLTGGYTEAFF	TGTGCCAGCAGTTTGACAGGGGGGTACACTGAAGCTTTCTTT
TRBJ2-2	.	TRBV7-2	CASSLRPRSGTGELFF	TGTGCCAGCAGCTTGAGACCTAGGAGTGGCACCGGGGAGCTGTTTTTT
TRBJ1-2	TRBD1	TRBV7-6	CASSFPGGGRRGYTF	TGTGCCAGCAGCTTCCCTGGAGGGGGCCGGCGGGGCTACACCTTC
TRBJ2-6	.	TRBV11-2	CASSLDRAGANVLTF	TGTGCCAGCAGCTTAGACAGGGCTGGGGCCAACGTCCTGACTTTC
TRBJ2-6	TRBD2	TRBV29-1	CSVAGGDAGANVLTF	TGCAGCGTGGCCGGGGGGGACGCCGGGGCCAACGTCCTGACTTTC
TRBJ2-7	TRBD1	TRBV10-2	CASVKGAERSSYEQYF	TGCGCCAGCGTTAAGGGGGCTGAGCGGAGCTCCTACGAGCAGTACTTC
TRBJ1-2	TRBD1	TRBV18	CASSVWDRGFDGYTF	TGTGCCAGCTCGGTATGGGACAGGGGTTTTGATGGCTACACCTTC
TRBJ2-7	.	TRBV4-1	CASSQGPFYEQYF	TGCGCCAGCAGCCAAGGGCCCTTCTACGAGCAGTACTTC